The present T cell receptor (beta chain) was sequenced within a study of blood T cell repertoires in COVID-19. Study at large: Material from acute and convalescent COVID-19 was sourced from the United States, Italy and Spain. PBMCs, B-cell-depleted T cells, or T cells were the source of the cDNA or gDNA that made up the material.

In assigning cohorts, the study relied on participant-reported clinical history. Each recovered donor of Cohort 3 presented with two negative PCRs, clearance, or symptom resolution. The ends were cut back, 6 bases at V and 0 bases at J, with 11 bases in the middle. The CDR3 length is 14 residues. The germline CDR1 and CDR2 sequences are MNHEY and SVGAGI. Sequenced by immunoSEQ multiplex PCR; TCRdb stores in-frame clones only, minus some. In the table there are a few hundred thousand clones, nearly 90% of which are singletons. Sequenced material: PBMCs or T cells enriched from blood (not recorded which). The clonotype originates from a woman between 25 and 40 years old who had recovered from COVID-19. The chain couples TRBV6-5 to TRBJ1-2, with D maybe TRBD1 (5 bases). The CDR3 nucleotides read TGTGCCAGCAGCGACGCCAGGGCTAACTATGGCTACACCTTC. It translates to CASSDARANYGYTF.